This T cell receptor (beta chain) was sequenced for a study of blood T cell repertoires in COVID-19. Study overall: Donors in the United States, Italy and Spain gave samples during acute or convalescent COVID-19. Sample material is recorded as cDNA or gDNA derived from T cells, B-cell-depleted T cells, or PBMCs.

Germline V lookup: CDR1 SGHNT, CDR2 YENEEA. V lost 5 bases to trimming and J lost 6 bases, with 18 bases between them. The CDR3 length is 15 residues. Original processing methods: Amplified reference gene primers provided the basis for estimating nucleated cell counts. Clones were sequenced by immunoSEQ multiplex PCR, and TCRdb holds only the in-frame ones, with some missing. That table is the source of V, J and clone size, and D and trimming were worked out from the DNA. The sample holds 300,000 to 350,000 clones, approximately 90% seen once. This chain joins TRBV11-3 and TRBJ2-3; TRBD1 is a possible D gene (5 bases). Sequencing used peripheral blood. This receptor was taken from a man younger than 35 with active or convalescent COVID-19. CDR3 in DNA: TGTGCCAGCAGCCCAGTAGGTGTCCCAGGGGATACGCAGTATTTT. This codes for CASSPVGVPGDTQYF.